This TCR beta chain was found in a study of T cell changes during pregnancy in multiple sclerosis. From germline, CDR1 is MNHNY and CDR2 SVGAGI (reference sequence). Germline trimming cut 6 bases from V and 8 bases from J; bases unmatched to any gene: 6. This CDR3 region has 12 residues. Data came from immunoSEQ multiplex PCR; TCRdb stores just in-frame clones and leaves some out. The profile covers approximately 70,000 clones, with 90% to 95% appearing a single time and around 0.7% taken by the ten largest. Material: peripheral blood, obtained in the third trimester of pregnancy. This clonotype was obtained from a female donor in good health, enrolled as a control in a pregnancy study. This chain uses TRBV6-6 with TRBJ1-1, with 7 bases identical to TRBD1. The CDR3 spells CASSPDREEAFF. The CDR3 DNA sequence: TGTGCCAGCAGCCCCGACAGGGAAGAAGCTTTCTTT.